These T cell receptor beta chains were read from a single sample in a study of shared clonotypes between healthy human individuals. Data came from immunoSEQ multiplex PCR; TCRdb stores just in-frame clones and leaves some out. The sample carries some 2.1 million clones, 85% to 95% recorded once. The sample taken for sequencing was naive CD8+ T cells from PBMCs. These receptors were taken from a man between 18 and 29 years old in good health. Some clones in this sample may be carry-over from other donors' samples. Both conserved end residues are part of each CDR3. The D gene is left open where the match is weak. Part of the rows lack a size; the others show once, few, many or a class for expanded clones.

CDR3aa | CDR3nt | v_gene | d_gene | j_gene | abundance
CASSLSSDRGLLNTEAFF | TGCGCCAGCAGCCTGAGCTCGGACAGGGGGCTCCTGAACACTGAAGCTTTCTTT | TRBV5-1 | TRBD1 | TRBJ1-1 | NA
CASSSPSEQFF | TGTGCCAGCAGTTCCCCTAGTGAGCAGTTCTTC | TRBV27 | NA | TRBJ2-1 | once
CASSPEPLASNTEAFF | TGCGCCAGCAGCCCCGAACCGCTTGCCAGCAACACTGAAGCTTTCTTT | TRBV4-3 | NA | TRBJ1-1 | once
CASSPAGQGFKKLFF | TGTGCCAGCAGCCCAGCCGGACAGGGATTCAAGAAACTGTTTTTT | TRBV5-5 | TRBD1 | TRBJ1-4 | NA
CASSSGDQETQYF | TGTGCCAGCTCCTCAGGAGACCAAGAGACCCAGTACTTC | TRBV7-2 | NA | TRBJ2-5 | NA
CASSGGGELFF | TGTGCCAGCAGCGGGGGAGGGGAGCTGTTTTTT | TRBV9 | NA | TRBJ2-2 | NA
CASGDNEQFF | TGTGCCAGCGGCGACAATGAGCAGTTCTTC | TRBV2 | NA | TRBJ2-1 | once
CSVGGPWVRGQYF | TGCAGCGTGGGGGGCCCGTGGGTACGAGGGCAGTACTTC | TRBV29-1 | NA | TRBJ2-7 | NA
CSVEVPNSHEQYF | TGCAGCGTTGAGGTTCCCAATTCTCACGAGCAGTACTTC | TRBV29-1 | NA | TRBJ2-7 | NA
CASSLGDTQYF | TGTGCCAGCAGCCTAGGGGATACGCAGTATTTT | TRBV27 | NA | TRBJ2-3 | NA
CATSRGGLKRWTQYF | TGTGCCACCAGCAGAGGGGGACTTAAGAGGTGGACCCAGTACTTC | TRBV15 | NA | TRBJ2-5 | NA
CASSSLHFAWAGTEAFF | TGTGCCAGCAGTTCTCTACATTTCGCTTGGGCGGGCACTGAAGCTTTCTTT | TRBV27 | NA | TRBJ1-1 | NA
CAWDRGPYEQYF | TGTGCCTGGGACAGGGGGCCTTACGAGCAGTACTTC | TRBV30 | TRBD1 | TRBJ2-7 | NA
CASSLVGSNYGYTF | TGTGCCAGCAGTTTGGTCGGCTCCAACTATGGCTACACCTTC | TRBV6-5 | NA | TRBJ1-2 | NA
CASSFPDRGNEQFF | TGCGCCAGCAGCTTCCCGGACAGGGGGAATGAGCAGTTCTTC | TRBV4-1 | TRBD1 | TRBJ2-1 | NA
CASSNTGDYGYTF | TGTGCCAGCAGCAATACAGGTGACTATGGCTACACCTTC | TRBV28 | NA | TRBJ1-2 | NA
CASSVSNQPGELFF | TGTGCCAGCAGCGTATCAAATCAACCCGGGGAGCTGTTTTTT | TRBV9 | NA | TRBJ2-2 | NA
CSARTSAYEQYF | TGCAGCGCCCGGACTAGTGCTTACGAGCAGTACTTC | TRBV29-1 | TRBD2 | TRBJ2-7 | NA
CASSVVTGVGETQYF | TGTGCCAGCAGCGTAGTTACAGGGGTAGGAGAGACCCAGTACTTC | TRBV9 | TRBD1 | TRBJ2-5 | NA
CASSQVVSSGETGELFF | TGCGCCAGCAGCCAAGTTGTGTCTAGCGGGGAGACCGGGGAGCTGTTTTTT | TRBV4-3 | TRBD2 | TRBJ2-2 | NA
CASSLSLAGSYNEQFF | TGCGCCAGCAGCCTCTCTCTAGCGGGAAGCTACAATGAGCAGTTCTTC | TRBV5-1 | TRBD2 | TRBJ2-1 | NA
CASSNRTSAASGANVLTF | TGTGCCAGCAGCAATAGGACTAGCGCCGCGTCTGGGGCCAACGTCCTGACTTTC | TRBV7-6 | TRBD2 | TRBJ2-6 | NA